This T cell receptor (beta chain) was identified in a study of T cell responses to AZD1222 COVID-19 vaccine (dated by TCRdb to the early 2020s). About the study as a whole: AZD1222 recipients with second doses at about 4 weeks or about 12 weeks were pooled, because spike-specific TCR depth and breadth did not differ between schedules. A total of around 240 trial participants underwent TCR sequencing, of whom some 200 had received two doses of AZD1222 and roughly 26 had received two doses of the MenACWY control vaccine. Trial participants were enrolled by age into subgroups of 18-55, 56-69 and 70-plus years, and roughly 150, 30 and 60 TCR-sequenced participants, respectively, were included in these subgroups. Study-wide findings and limitations: In the small 56-69-year group, the increase in depth fell short of significance, most likely because of low power. No day 14 peak-response samples were available, so repertoires were characterized only after the peak T cell response. Reportedly, close to half of the unique spike-specific TCRs recognized epitopes lying outside the regions that are mutated in the B.1.351 and B.1.1.7 variants. A significant rise in spike-specific TCR breadth and depth was observed after two AZD1222 doses relative to day 0 and relative to MenACWY recipients. Participants were mostly white British, with more females than males. The authors suggested clonal diversity may have been underestimated. Conclusions about previously exposed vaccinees are limited because only five to seven AZD1222 recipients were SARS-CoV-2 seropositive at baseline. The vaccine-associated CD4 TCRs covered the entire spike protein, and the dominant responses fell in regions 160-218 and 743-854.

The time point label of this sample denotes: baseline before first vaccination. Samples from vaccinated people were obtained from the UK trials COV001 and COV002, which included a single-blind randomized controlled phase 2/3 trial of AZD1222 (ChAdOx1 nCoV-19) in healthy adults. For TCRbeta chain sequencing, PBMC samples from trial participants were taken at day 0 and at day 28 after the second dose. V lost 1 base and J lost 5 bases; the stretch between them is 8 bases long. Reading from cysteine to phenylalanine, the CDR3 counts 13 amino acids. The entry retains the CDR3 DNA only, 39 bases that are in frame from base 1. Sequences SEHNR (CDR1) and FQNEAQ (CDR2) are obtained from the germline V gene (reference sequence). On this clone itself: This receptor's antigen is unknown. Nothing much larger sits one base from this clone, and base qualities are not available.

The CDR3 regions of human TCRbeta chains were analyzed by immunosequencing. Under the source paper's analysis protocol: TCRs in the repertoires were compared against a reference library of SARS-CoV-2-specific TCRs that had been generated with the MIRA antigen-specificity platform. Breadth was defined as the fraction of unique TCRs that were SARS-CoV-2-associated. Depth was defined as the fraction of total T cells that were SARS-CoV-2-associated. Using the MIRA data, each spike-specific TCR was assigned both to the spike region to which the TCR was reactive and to a CD4 or CD8 class. Log10-transformed breadth and depth values were compared by one-way ANOVA with Sidak's multiple comparisons tests. Held by TCRdb, this immuneACCESS table contains in-frame sequences only and omits some clones. Under half of the omission traces to an unresolved V gene where checked; the cause of the rest is unknown. V and J calls and clone size are those listed in that table; D and trimming were worked out from the DNA. This sample holds about 100,000 clones; about 87% were observed only once. About 3.5% of the sample goes to the ten largest clones.

This TCR was sampled from an adult in good health. The rearranged chain carries TRBV7-9 and TRBJ2-5; the D gene cannot be named for sure. Sequenced here: peripheral blood, sampled on day 0 of AZD1222 vaccination. The nucleotide sequence is given as TGTGCCAGCAGCTTAGTTCTACCGGAGACCCAGTACTTC. It codes for CASSLVLPETQYF. Reference TRBV7-9 and TRBJ2-5 genes cover what lies past the CDR3, so the full variable domain is DTGVSQNPRHKITKRGQNVTFRCDPISEHNRLYWYRQTLGQGPEFLTYFQNEAQLEKSRLLSDRFSAERPKGSFSTLEIQRTEQGDSAMYLCASSLVLPETQYFGPGTRLLVL.